This T cell receptor beta chain was identified during a study of blood T cells in healthy people across ages. Notes on the study in general: Bulk PBMC profiling left naive and antigen-experienced comparisons inconclusive.

Of note for this clonotype: The antigen is undetermined.

The amount of total RNA extracted per sample was at least 5.5 micrograms. J was trimmed by 14 bases and V by 7 bases; bases with no gene match: 9. The germline V gene has CDR1 MNHEY and CDR2 SVGEGT. The CDR3 is 13 amino acids. PCR was performed a second time for about 7 to 11 cycles using a sample-barcoded 5' primer and a J-beta primer mix. Each cDNA molecule, via a template-switch adaptor with 12 random nucleotides, was tagged. TCRdb fed the 5' RACE reads into MiXCR, producing one record per CDR3 protein. The sample holds under 1,000,000 distinct CDR3 sequences, about 34% seen once. This clonotype originated in a man aged 18 to 30 in good health. Sequenced sample: blood. This chain links TRBV6-2 or TRBV6-3 with TRBJ2-1, with 12 positions matching TRBD2. This chain's CDR3 is CASMLAGGPFEFF. The CDR3 DNA reads as TGTGCCAGCATGCTAGCGGGGGGGCCTTTTGAGTTCTTC.